A selection of T cell receptor beta chains follows, all from one sample in a study of shared clonotypes between healthy human individuals. Data came from immunoSEQ multiplex PCR; TCRdb stores just in-frame clones and leaves some out. The data hold about 2.4 million clones, with more than 85% observed a single time. Sequencing input: naive CD4+ T cells from PBMCs. These receptors were collected from a man aged 18 to 30 in good health. Some clones in this sample may be carry-over from other donors' samples. The CDR3 runs from the conserved cysteine through the conserved F or W. The D gene is left open where the match is weak. Where a row states a size, it is once, few, many or the class of an expanded clone; other rows omit it.

D gene,J gene,V gene,clone size,CDR3 DNA,CDR3 protein
.,TRBJ1-1,TRBV27,.,TGTGCCAGCAGTCGGGCGCGGGAGAACACTGAAGCTTTCTTT,CASSRARENTEAFF
TRBD1,TRBJ1-1,TRBV10-3,.,TGTGCCATCAAGACAGGGAATTATGGTGAAGCTTTCTTT,CAIKTGNYGEAFF
.,TRBJ2-7,TRBV25-1,.,TGTGCCAGCCGGATCACAGGGTCGTCCGAGCAGTACTTC,CASRITGSSEQYF
.,TRBJ2-2,TRBV18,.,TGTGCCAGCTCACCCGGCCGGTCGGACACCGGGGAGCTGTTTTTT,CASSPGRSDTGELFF
.,TRBJ1-3,TRBV9,once,TGTGCCAGCAGCGTATTGGGGGCTTGGGGAAACACCATATATTTT,CASSVLGAWGNTIYF
.,TRBJ2-4,TRBV5-1,few,TGCGCCAGCAGCTTGGATCCGGGGGCGAACATTCAGTACTTC,CASSLDPGANIQYF
.,TRBJ2-1,TRBV5-1,.,TGCGCCAGCAGCTTGCCATACTACAATGAGCAGTTCTTC,CASSLPYYNEQFF
.,TRBJ2-6,TRBV9,.,TGTGCCAGCAGCGGCCACTCTGGGGCCAACGTCCTGACTTTC,CASSGHSGANVLTF
.,TRBJ1-2,TRBV7-2,.,TGTGCCAGCAGCTTCGACGGGGCCTACTATGGCTACACCTTC,CASSFDGAYYGYTF
.,TRBJ1-3,TRBV7-2,.,TGTGCCAGCAGCTTAGGTGCCGGGGACTTAAGCTCTGGAAACACCATATATTTT,CASSLGAGDLSSGNTIYF
.,TRBJ1-4,TRBV7-9,once,TGTGCCAGCAGCTCAGGGACGCTTGCAACTAATGAAAAACTGTTTTTT,CASSSGTLATNEKLFF
.,TRBJ2-7,TRBV6-4,.,TGTGCCAGCAGGGACAGCTACTACGAGCAGTACTTC,CASRDSYYEQYF
.,TRBJ2-5,TRBV7-9,.,TGTGCCAGCAGCTTAGCTAAGGGAATGGGTGAGACCCAGTACTTC,CASSLAKGMGETQYF
.,TRBJ2-3,TRBV27,.,TGTGCCAGCTCGCCCGCCGGGGATACGCAGTATTTT,CASSPAGDTQYF
.,TRBJ2-1,TRBV7-9,.,TGTGCCAGCAGCTTGTGGGGACAGGCGGGACTACTTTACAATGAGCAGTTCTTC,CASSLWGQAGLLYNEQFF
.,TRBJ1-1,TRBV11-2,.,TGTGCCAGCAGCCTAGATCGGTACACTGAAGCTTTCTTT,CASSLDRYTEAFF
TRBD1,TRBJ1-1,TRBV29-1,once,TGCAGCGTCGAAAGGACAGGGGGCACTGAAGCTTTCTTT,CSVERTGGTEAFF
.,TRBJ2-2,TRBV10-2,.,TGCGCCAGCATTTCCCCCCGGGCGCGTCTGGGATCCGGGGAGCTGTTTTTT,CASISPRARLGSGELFF
.,TRBJ1-3,TRBV7-2,.,TGTGCCAGCAGCCAGATCGGGTTTGGAAACACCATATATTTT,CASSQIGFGNTIYF
.,TRBJ2-5,TRBV30,.,TGTGCCTGGAGTGTTGCCCGGGAGACCCAGTACTTC,CAWSVARETQYF
.,TRBJ1-1,TRBV11-2,.,TGTGCCAGCAGCCTCAGGGAGGAGGGCACTGAAGCTTTCTTT,CASSLREEGTEAFF
.,TRBJ1-2,TRBV2,once,TGTGCCAGCACCCAAGGGAACAGTGGCCCCTATGGCTACACCTTC,CASTQGNSGPYGYTF
.,TRBJ1-5,TRBV6-1,few,TGTGCCAGCACCATCAGGGGTAGCAATCAGCCCCAGCATTTT,CASTIRGSNQPQHF
.,TRBJ1-2,TRBV2,.,TGTGCCAGCAGTGAAGTGTCAGGACGTCTTGGCTACACCTTC,CASSEVSGRLGYTF
.,TRBJ2-5,TRBV21-1,once,TGTGCCAGCAGCAAATCCTGTGGGACAGGGAAGTCTGAGACCCAGTACTTC,CASSKSCGTGKSETQYF
.,TRBJ2-5,TRBV5-1,.,TGCGCCAGCAGCTTACTAGCTGCAATCCTCCAAGAGACCCAGTACTTC,CASSLLAAILQETQYF
.,TRBJ2-7,TRBV28,few,TGTGCCAGCAGTTTAGCAGGGAGCTCCTACGAGCAGTACTTC,CASSLAGSSYEQYF
.,TRBJ1-3,TRBV19,once,TGTGCCAGTAGTATTCTGGGGAGCTCTGGAAACACCATATATTTT,CASSILGSSGNTIYF
.,TRBJ1-5,TRBV21-1,.,TGTGCCAGCAGCAATGAATGTGCCCATCAGCCCCAGCATTTT,CASSNECAHQPQHF
TRBD2,TRBJ2-3,TRBV6-1,.,TGTGCCAGCAGTGACCCAGCGGGAGTGACAGATACGCAGTATTTT,CASSDPAGVTDTQYF
TRBD1,TRBJ1-5,TRBV11-2,.,TGTGCCAGCAGCCAAGACAGGGGGGCCGATCAGCCCCAGCATTTT,CASSQDRGADQPQHF
.,TRBJ1-5,TRBV20-1,few,TGCAGTGCTCGAGGGAATCAGCCCCAGCATTTT,CSARGNQPQHF
.,TRBJ1-5,TRBV6-5,.,TGTGCCAGCAGCACGACAGTGTCTAGCAATCAGCCCCAGCATTTT,CASSTTVSSNQPQHF
.,TRBJ1-3,TRBV25-1,once,TGTGCCAGCAGGGACAAATTCTCTGGAAACACCATATATTTT,CASRDKFSGNTIYF
.,TRBJ2-1,TRBV18,.,TGTGCCAGCTCACCGTTCTCCGGAAGCTCCTACAATGAGCAGTTCTTC,CASSPFSGSSYNEQFF
TRBD1,TRBJ2-5,TRBV18,once,TGTGCCAGCTCACCACCATCGCCCCTTGGACAGGCGGGGACCCAGTACTTC,CASSPPSPLGQAGTQYF
TRBD2,TRBJ2-1,TRBV7-3,.,TGTGCCAGCAGCCTACTAGCGGGAGGTTCCTACAATGAGCAGTTCTTC,CASSLLAGGSYNEQFF
.,TRBJ1-1,TRBV7-2,.,TGTGCCAGCAGCTCCGGCGGGGTGAACACTGAAGCTTTCTTT,CASSSGGVNTEAFF
.,TRBJ1-2,TRBV29-1,once,TGCAGCGTTGGAGAGGAGTTTCTGGATGGCTACACCTTC,CSVGEEFLDGYTF
.,TRBJ2-5,TRBV6-1,.,TGTGCCAGCAGTGCAGAGGGTGGGGAGACCCAGTACTTC,CASSAEGGETQYF
.,TRBJ2-3,TRBV11-2,.,TGTGCCAGCAGCTTTACTAGTACCCCAGATACGCAGTATTTT,CASSFTSTPDTQYF
.,TRBJ1-5,TRBV7-2,.,TGTGCCAGCAGCTTCAGGACACAAGATCAGCCCCAGCATTTT,CASSFRTQDQPQHF
TRBD2,TRBJ2-7,TRBV6-4,.,TGTGCCAGCAGTGACTCGCGGGGCCCTTTGACTAGCAGCTCCTACGAGCAGTACTTC,CASSDSRGPLTSSSYEQYF
.,TRBJ2-5,TRBV19,.,TGTGCCAGTAGTATAGTCGGTGTAACGGGACGATCTGTAGAGACCCAGTACTTC,CASSIVGVTGRSVETQYF
.,TRBJ1-2,TRBV9,.,TGTGCCAGCAGCCTAGCCCTCTCAAGTTATGGCTACACCTTC,CASSLALSSYGYTF
.,TRBJ1-2,TRBV6-6,.,TGTGCCAGCAGTTACTCGCGACAGGCCCTCGGCTACACCTTC,CASSYSRQALGYTF
.,TRBJ2-3,TRBV7-3,.,TGTGCCAGCAGCTTAGACCTTAAGAGAGAGGGCAGGCAATCGTCGGATACGCAGTATTTT,CASSLDLKREGRQSSDTQYF
TRBD1,TRBJ1-1,TRBV5-1,.,TGCGCCAGCAGCTTGGGACAGGGGGGCACTGAAGCTTTCTTT,CASSLGQGGTEAFF
.,TRBJ1-4,TRBV30,.,TGTGCCTGGAGTGGAATGGCTAATGAAAAACTGTTTTTT,CAWSGMANEKLFF
TRBD1,TRBJ2-7,TRBV11-1,.,TGTGCCAGCAGCTTACGGGACAGGACTAAGGAGCAGTACTTC,CASSLRDRTKEQYF
.,TRBJ1-4,TRBV5-4,.,TGTGCCAGCAGCTTACACCATCAGGGTTCCAATGAAAAACTGTTTTTT,CASSLHHQGSNEKLFF
TRBD1,TRBJ1-1,TRBV19,few,TGTGCCAGTAGCCAGGGGGCGAACACTGAAGCTTTCTTT,CASSQGANTEAFF
.,TRBJ2-1,TRBV7-3,once,TGTGCCAGCAGCTACGGGGATGAGCAGTTCTTC,CASSYGDEQFF
.,TRBJ2-3,TRBV6-6,.,TGTGCCAGCAGGGACTGGAGGGCAGATACGCAGTATTTT,CASRDWRADTQYF